The entry below describes one T cell receptor beta chain. The CDR3 sequence is 16 residues long. Trimming removed 0 bases at V and 8 bases at J, with 15 bases between. The germline V gene has CDR1 SGHDT and CDR2 YYEEEE. Each participant's cohort was designated according to participant-reported clinical history. Cohort 3 recovery required two negative PCRs, clearance, or symptom resolution. These data come from a study of blood T cell repertoires in COVID-19. Across the whole study: Samples came from the United States, Italy and Spain, spanning acute and convalescent COVID-19. Nucleic acid was either cDNA or gDNA, and it came from T cells, B-cell-depleted T cells, or PBMCs.

Generated by immunoSEQ multiplex PCR, the TCRdb table keeps only in-frame clones and is missing some. The sample yields over 120,000 clones, approximately 90% seen once. This sequence joins TRBV5-6 and TRBJ1-6; TRBD1 is a possible D gene (5 bases). The sequence was obtained from a man aged 45 to 65 who had recovered from COVID-19. The sequencing sample was made of PBMCs or T cells enriched from blood (not recorded which). CDR3 DNA sequence: TGTGCCAGCAGCTTGGGTTGGGAGGGGTATGATTCACCCCTCCACTTT. Amino acids: CASSLGWEGYDSPLHF.